What follows is one T cell receptor beta chain and its context. TCR amplification involved around 22 PCR cycles with a constant-region primer and V-primer adapter. TCRdb fed the reads into MiXCR, producing one record per CDR3 protein. The profile shows roughly 48,000 distinct CDR3 sequences, around a third of them singletons. The time point is: after trial treatment. Treatment here: LDRT plus nivolumab, ipilimumab, low-dose cyclophosphamide and aspirin (RACIN trial). The data derive from a study of low-dose radiotherapy and immunotherapy resistance in tumors. The ends were cut back, 5 bases at V and 6 bases at J, with 11 bases in the middle. From germline, CDR1 is MNHEY and CDR2 SVGAGI. The CDR3 loop spans 12 amino acids.

The genes are TRBV6-5 and TRBJ2-7; D is perhaps TRBD1 (7 bases). The sample consisted of PBMCs, taken after low-dose radiotherapy plus immunotherapy. This receptor was identified in a male donor with rectosigmoid adenocarcinoma. CDR3 sequence reads: CASSAQGGEQYF. CDR3 nucleotide sequence: TGTGCCAGCAGTGCCCAGGGGGGCGAGCAGTACTTC.